These 5 T cell receptor beta chains came from one sample sequenced in a study of spatial heterogeneity in lung cancer. Using its own MiXCR run on the 5' RACE reads, TCRdb lists one record per CDR3 protein. The sample shows approximately 66,000 distinct CDR3 sequences, around 6% of them seen only once. Sample time point: sample taken at primary tumor resection. Material: PBMCs, obtained at surgery. The receptors were gathered from a female donor with early-stage non-small cell lung cancer.

V gene TRBV21-1 combines with J gene TRBJ1-5; TRBD1 is the table's D call and was not checked against the DNA. TRBV21-1 is annotated as a pseudogene. The CDR3 loop spans 19 amino acids. The CDR3 DNA is TGTGCCAGCAGCAAAGCTGGACCGATACATTGGACAGGGAATCAGCCCCAGCATTTT. This codes for CASSKAGPIHWTGNQPQHF.

This clonotype has more than one count but fewer than ten. The chain is built from TRBV6-5 and TRBJ1-2, with TRBD1 identical over 7 bases. The J segment lost 8 bases and the V segment lost 0 bases, leaving 15 bases of the junction unmatched. There are 17 residues in the CDR3. Per the germline V gene, CDR1 is MNHEY and CDR2 is SVGAGI. The CDR3 sequence: CASSYSTVGGGRIGYTF. The DNA for the CDR3 is TGTGCCAGCAGTTACTCGACCGTAGGGGGCGGGAGGATCGGCTACACCTTC.

On this clonotype: A read error may produce the germline difference seen at one junction end. The chain joins TRBV28 to TRBJ1-5; 9 nucleotides align to TRBD1. Germline assignment: CDR1 MDHEN and CDR2 SYDVKM. This CDR3 contains 14 residues. CDR3 sequence: CASSTGQGNQPQHF. CDR3 sequence (DNA): TGTGCCAGCAGTACGGGACAGGGCAACCAGCCCCAGCATTTT.

At least ten counts were recorded for this clonotype. V usage is TRBV5-1 and J usage is TRBJ2-5; TRBD2 matches at 10 bases. V trimming: 4 bases; J trimming: 5 bases; junction bases outside the gene matches: 8. Germline assignment: CDR1 SGHRS and CDR2 YFSETQ. The length of the CDR3 is 15 residues. The CDR3 DNA reads as TGCGCCAGCAGCATAGAGCGGGAGGGCCAGGAGACCCAGTACTTC. Protein: CASSIEREGQETQYF.

The J gene is TRBJ2-5, the V gene TRBV2, with D perhaps TRBD1 (5 bases). This CDR3 has 13 amino acids. V was trimmed by 2 bases and J by 4 bases, leaving 8 bases between them. Per germline, CDR1 SNHLY and CDR2 FYNNEI. CDR3 protein: CASSEQGRETQYF. In DNA form, the CDR3 reads TGTGCCAGCAGTGAACAGGGAAGAGAGACCCAGTACTTC.